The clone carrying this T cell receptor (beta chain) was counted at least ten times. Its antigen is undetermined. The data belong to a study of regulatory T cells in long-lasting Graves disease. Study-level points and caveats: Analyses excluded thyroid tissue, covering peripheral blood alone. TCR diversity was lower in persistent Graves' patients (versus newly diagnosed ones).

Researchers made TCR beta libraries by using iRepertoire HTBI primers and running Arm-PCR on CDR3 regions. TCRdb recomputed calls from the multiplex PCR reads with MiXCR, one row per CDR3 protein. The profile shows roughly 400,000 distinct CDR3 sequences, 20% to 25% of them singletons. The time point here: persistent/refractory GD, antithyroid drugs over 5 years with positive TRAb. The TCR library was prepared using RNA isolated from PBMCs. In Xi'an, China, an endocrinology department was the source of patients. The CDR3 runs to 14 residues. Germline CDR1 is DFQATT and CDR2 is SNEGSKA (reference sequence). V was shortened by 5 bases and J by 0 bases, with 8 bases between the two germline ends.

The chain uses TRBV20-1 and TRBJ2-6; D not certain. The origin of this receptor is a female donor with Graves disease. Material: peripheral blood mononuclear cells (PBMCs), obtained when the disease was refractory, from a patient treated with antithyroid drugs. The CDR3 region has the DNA TGCAGTGCTTTTAAAAGCTCTGGGGCCAACGTCCTGACTTTC. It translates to CSAFKSSGANVLTF.